The T cell receptor (beta chain) under discussion was sequenced for a study of shared clonotypes between healthy human individuals. As for the study in general: Three CD4 naive, three CD4 memory, two CD8 naive and one CD8 memory plate were used per donor. The study, taken as a whole, reports: Across a handful of donors, naive CD4 shared around 5.4%, naive CD8 about 3.2%, memory CD4 2% to 2.5%, memory CD8 0.35% to 0.5%.

Details on this clone: The target antigen is unknown.

Running of the assay took place at deep level. TCRdb's copy holds only in-frame clones and misses some; the assay was immunoSEQ multiplex PCR. Here the sample spans roughly 1 million clones, about 80% being singletons. The clonotype was recovered from a man between 18 and 29 years old in good health. Some clones in this sample may be carry-over from other donors' samples. The source material was memory CD4+ T cells from PBMCs. Subset here: CD45RA-negative fraction.

CDR3 coding DNA: TGTGCCAGCAGCGACAGTTTGGAGACCCAGTACTTC. Translation: CASSDSLETQYF. The rearrangement links TRBV14 to TRBJ2-5; D is perhaps TRBD1 (5 bases). The CDR3 spans 12 residues. V was shortened by 5 bases and J by 5 bases, with 9 bases between the two germline ends. Looked up from germline, CDR1 is SGHDN and CDR2 is FVKESK.